This entry lists 28 T cell receptor beta chains sequenced from one sample in a study of blood T cell repertoires in COVID-19. The assay was immunoSEQ multiplex PCR, and TCRdb's table has in-frame clones only and misses some. The repertoire holds 70,000 or so clones, with around 76% as singletons. The sequenced sample was peripheral blood. Every receptor here comes from a human donor in a cohort sampled during active COVID-19.

V usage is TRBV4-1 and J usage is TRBJ2-7; D uncertain. This CDR3 has 14 residues. Between the trimmed V and J ends, which lost 2 bases and 0 bases, there was a span of 8 bases. The germline V gene has CDR1 MGHRA and CDR2 YSYEKL. This chain's CDR3 is CASSQSGSSYEQYF. CDR3 sequence (DNA): TGCGCCAGCAGCCAATCCGGGTCCTCCTACGAGCAGTACTTC.

The rearrangement uses TRBV18 and TRBJ2-5; 13 bases line up with TRBD2. J gave up 5 bases and V 2 bases, and 8 bases lay outside the gene matches. CDR1 is KGHSH, CDR2 LQKENI, per germline. CDR3 size: 17 residues. This chain's CDR3 is CASSPAGTSGVRETQYF. Here the CDR3 DNA reads TGTGCCAGCTCACCAGCCGGGACTAGCGGGGTGAGGGAGACCCAGTACTTC.

This sequence joins TRBV4-1 and TRBJ2-7; 7 nucleotides align to TRBD1. The length of the CDR3 is 14 residues. V lost 1 base and J lost 4; bases outside the gene matches: 4. Germline V gene sequence: CDR1 MGHRA, CDR2 YSYEKL. CDR3: CASSQAHRGYEQYF. The CDR3 bases are TGCGCCAGCAGCCAAGCTCACAGGGGTTACGAGCAGTACTTC.

This clone was seen a single time. V gene TRBV2 combines with J gene TRBJ2-7, with 8 bases matching TRBD1. Germline CDR1 and CDR2: SNHLY and FYNNEI. Unmatched junction bases numbered 14, after V lost 3 bases and J lost 7 bases. The CDR3 covers 16 residues. This CDR3 reads CASSEPTGAFRSEQYF. The DNA for the CDR3 is TGTGCCAGCAGTGAGCCGACAGGGGCCTTCCGATCGGAGCAGTACTTC.

V gene TRBV18 combines with J gene TRBJ1-2, with TRBD1 as a possible D gene (6 bases). The CDR3 has 15 amino acids. CDR1 and CDR2 from the germline V gene are KGHSH and LQKENI. Trimming removed 0 bases at V and 7 bases at J, with 15 bases between. The CDR3 DNA reads TGTGCCAGCTCACCACCGGCAGGGGCGTTTCCTGGCTACACCTTC. It is translated as CASSPPAGAFPGYTF.

This clone was seen only a few times. This rearrangement joins TRBV25-1 to TRBJ2-7, with a weak D call TRBD2 (5 bases). Germline V gene lookup returns CDR1 MGHDK and CDR2 SYGVNS. This CDR3 has 14 residues. The V and J ends lost 6 bases and 5 bases respectively, with 17 bases between them. CDR3 region: CASSPPRGFHEQYF. DNA for the CDR3: TGTGCCAGCAGCCCTCCGCGAGGGTTCCACGAGCAGTACTTC.

CDR3 sequence: CASSYSRAISGNTIYF. DNA for the CDR3: TGTGCCAGCAGTTACTCGAGGGCCATCTCTGGAAACACCATATATTTT. The chain has TRBV6-5 and TRBJ1-3; D is uncertain. The CDR3 consists of 16 residues. V dropped 0 bases and J dropped 0 bases, with 9 bases sitting between them. Germline CDR1 MNHEY, CDR2 SVGAGI.

The chain uses TRBV6-1 and TRBJ1-1; the D gene is possibly TRBD1 (6 bases). The CDR3 length is 15 residues. Per germline, CDR1 MNHNS and CDR2 SASEGT. Trimming removed 2 bases at V and 0 bases at J, with 10 bases between. CDR3 residues: CASSEPYRVNTEAFF. The CDR3 bases are TGTGCCAGCAGTGAACCATACAGGGTGAACACTGAAGCTTTCTTT.

The CDR3 DNA reads TGTGCCAGCTACTCTAGGTCCGTAACGGATACGCAGTATTTT. It is translated as CASYSRSVTDTQYF. J is TRBJ2-3 and V is TRBV5-6; the D is unclear. V lost 7 bases and J lost 6, with 18 bases in between. Germline assignment: CDR1 SGHDT and CDR2 YYEEEE. This CDR3 contains 14 residues. Using reference TRBV5-6 and TRBJ2-3 for the parts outside the CDR3, the full variable domain is DAGVTQSPTHLIKTRGQQVTLRCSPKSGHDTVSWYQQALGQGPQFIFQYYEEEERQRGNFPDRFSGHQFPNYSSELNVNALLLGDSALYLCASYSRSVTDTQYFGPGTRLTVL.

There are a few counts of this clone. J is TRBJ1-2 and V is TRBV7-9, with D perhaps TRBD1 (5 bases). The germline V gene encodes CDR1 SEHNR and CDR2 FQNEAQ (reference sequence). V was cut by 2 bases and J by 6 bases, with 13 bases left in between. The CDR3 extends over 14 amino acids. The CDR3 loop reads CASSLFLEGNGYTF. The CDR3 bases are TGTGCCAGCAGCTTATTTTTGGAGGGGAATGGCTACACCTTC.

The chain combines TRBV10-3 with TRBJ2-3, with a tentative D call TRBD2 (7 bases). V dropped 10 bases and J dropped 6 bases, with 14 bases sitting between them. Germline V gives CDR1 ENHRY, CDR2 SYGVKD. This CDR3 comprises 12 residues. The CDR3 protein is CATEGGEDTQYF. CDR3 coding DNA: TGTGCCACCGAGGGGGGGGAGGATACGCAGTATTTT.

This rearrangement joins TRBV5-6 to TRBJ1-1; TRBD1 matches at 10 bases. Per germline, CDR1 SGHDT and CDR2 YYEEEE. The V segment lost 6 bases and the J segment 6 bases; nucleotides outside the gene matches: 11. CDR3 length: 15 amino acids. The CDR3 reads CASTLLTGGAPEAFF. The CDR3 region has the DNA TGTGCCAGCACCCTCCTGACAGGGGGCGCCCCTGAAGCTTTCTTT.

V gene TRBV3-1 (or the pseudogene TRBV3-2) combines with J gene TRBJ2-5; a possible D gene is TRBD1 (5 bases). V shed 5 bases and J shed 7 bases, with 17 bases lying between them. The length of the CDR3 is 14 residues. Germline loops: CDR1 LGHDT, CDR2 YNNKEL (reference sequence). This chain's CDR3 is CASSTVAGPGTQYF. CDR3 nucleotides: TGTGCCAGCAGCACTGTCGCAGGGCCTGGGACCCAGTACTTC.

This chain uses TRBV3-1 (or the pseudogene TRBV3-2) with TRBJ2-5; 9 bases are shared with TRBD2. The ends lost 8 bases at V and 0 bases at J; junction bases unmatched: 4. The CDR3 length is 14 residues. Per the germline V gene, CDR1 is LGHDT and CDR2 is YNNKEL (reference sequence). CDR3 in amino acids: CASVLAGHQETQYF. CDR3 nucleotides: TGTGCCAGCGTCCTAGCGGGGCACCAAGAGACCCAGTACTTC.

J is TRBJ2-7 and V is TRBV18; D gene uncertain. CDR3 length: 13 residues. CDR1 and CDR2 from the germline V gene are KGHSH and LQKENI. V lost 2 bases and J lost 2, with 7 bases in between. CDR3 in amino acids: CASSPGSAYEQYF. In DNA, the CDR3 is TGTGCCAGCTCACCAGGCTCTGCCTACGAGCAGTACTTC.

The chain carries TRBV6-6 and TRBJ1-2; TRBD1 might be the D (6 bases). V lost 2 bases, J lost 4 bases, and 8 bases lay in between. The CDR3 has 13 amino acids. Germline V lookup: CDR1 MNHNY, CDR2 SVGAGI (reference sequence). DNA of the CDR3: TGTGCCAGCAGTTACGACAGGCGCTATGGCTACACCTTC. It translates to CASSYDRRYGYTF.

The chain is built from TRBV30 and TRBJ1-5; D gene ambiguous. CDR1 is GTSNPN and CDR2 is SVGIG in the germline V gene (reference sequence). V was trimmed by 3 bases and J by 5 bases, leaving 17 bases between them. This CDR3 spans 15 amino acids. Written as DNA, the CDR3 is TGTGCCTGGAGCATGACTTCGGCCGGTCATCAGCCCCAGCATTTT. It codes for CAWSMTSAGHQPQHF.

J is TRBJ1-2 and V is TRBV5-4, with a tentative D call TRBD1 (5 bases). Trimming shortened V by 4 bases and J by 6 bases, and 16 bases separated the two germline ends. The CDR3 has 14 amino acids. Germline CDR1 and CDR2: SGHNT and YYREEE (reference sequence). CDR3 in amino acids: CASSRMLGQHGYTF. In DNA, the CDR3 is TGTGCCAGCAGCCGAATGTTGGGGCAGCATGGCTACACCTTC.

This clone was counted between two and nine times. The chain carries TRBV30 and TRBJ1-1, with a weak D call TRBD1 (5 bases). This CDR3 spans 15 amino acids. Germline V lookup: CDR1 GTSNPN, CDR2 SVGIG (reference sequence). V shed 3 bases and J shed 1 base, with 15 bases lying between them. CDR3 sequence (DNA): TGTGCCTGGAGGACTTGGGGCCAAGGGAACACTGAAGCTTTCTTT. Amino acid sequence: CAWRTWGQGNTEAFF.

The chain combines TRBV3-1 (or the pseudogene TRBV3-2) with TRBJ1-4, with D possibly being TRBD1 (5 bases). CDR1 is LGHDT, CDR2 YNNKEL, per germline (reference sequence). The germline V and J ends were trimmed by 0 bases and 8 bases, with 13 bases remaining between them. The CDR3 covers 15 residues. The CDR3 region is CASSQDITGREKLFF. The CDR3 region has the DNA TGTGCCAGCAGCCAAGATATCACAGGAAGGGAAAAACTGTTTTTT.

The rearrangement uses TRBV5-1 and TRBJ1-1; 7 nucleotides agree with TRBD1. There are 13 residues in the CDR3. Germline lookup yields CDR1 SGHRS and CDR2 YFSETQ. V shed 2 bases, J shed 4 bases, and the junction held 2 bases outside the gene matches. The CDR3 sequence: CASSLSGGTEAFF. The DNA of the CDR3 is TGCGCCAGCAGCTTATCAGGGGGCACTGAAGCTTTCTTT.

J is TRBJ1-2 and V is TRBV5-5; unclear D gene. Germline CDR1 and CDR2: SGHKS and YYEKEE (reference sequence). The V gene lost 0 bases and the J gene lost 2 bases, with 17 bases spanning the gap. The CDR3 length is 17 residues. The CDR3 region has the DNA TGTGCCAGCAGCTTGGAGCGGTCGATTGTTGGCAACTATGGCTACACCTTC. It is translated as CASSLERSIVGNYGYTF.

This rearrangement joins TRBV11-3 to TRBJ2-7; no clear D gene. Trimming took off 4 bases at V and 2 bases at J, with 3 bases between the two ends. Germline values: CDR1 SGHNT, CDR2 YENEEA. The CDR3 has 11 residues. In DNA, the CDR3 is TGTGCCAGCAGCTCCACCTACGAGCAGTACTTC. It translates to CASSSTYEQYF.

The chain uses TRBV2 and TRBJ2-1; D call uncertain. Germline loops: CDR1 SNHLY, CDR2 FYNNEI. Trimming stripped 8 bases from V and 0 bases from J, with 17 bases between. The CDR3 sequence is 16 residues long. CDR3 bases: TGTGCCAGCGGGCAGAAGACGGCCAGCTCCTACAATGAGCAGTTCTTC. Translated, it gives CASGQKTASSYNEQFF.

The chain is built from TRBV5-4 and TRBJ1-2, with D possibly being TRBD1 (6 bases). The V and J ends lost 0 bases and 8 bases respectively, with 11 bases between them. CDR1 is SGHNT, CDR2 YYREEE, per germline (reference sequence). This CDR3 spans 13 amino acids. CDR3 nucleotides: TGTGCCAGCAGCTTGGGGGGGCTGGGCGGCTACACCTTC. As protein: CASSLGGLGGYTF.

The chain recombines TRBV3-1 (or the pseudogene TRBV3-2) with TRBJ2-2; D gene uncertain. Trimming took off 4 bases at V and 5 bases at J, with 5 bases between the two ends. This CDR3 has 12 amino acids. From germline, CDR1 is LGHDT and CDR2 YNNKEL (reference sequence). The DNA for the CDR3 is TGTGCCAGCAGCCCCGTTACCGGGGAGCTGTTTTTT. Translating gives CASSPVTGELFF.

The chain links TRBV11-2 to TRBJ2-7; D possibly corresponds to TRBD1 (6 bases). Germline CDR1 reads SGHAT; CDR2 reads FQNNGV. CDR3 length equals 14 residues. The V end was cut by 4 bases, the J end by 6 bases, with 16 bases between. In DNA, the CDR3 is TGTGCCAGCAGCTCCCGTCGGGTCAGGGGCGAGCAGTACTTC. Protein sequence: CASSSRRVRGEQYF.

The chain has TRBV15 and TRBJ1-1, with D maybe TRBD1 (6 bases). The CDR3 is made up of 13 amino acids. Looked up from germline, CDR1 is LNHNV and CDR2 is YYDKDF (reference sequence). V was trimmed by 3 bases and J by 5 bases, leaving 10 bases between them. CDR3 coding DNA: TGTGCCACCAGCAGGGAAACAGGGACTGAAGCTTTCTTT. It specifies CATSRETGTEAFF.